This TCR beta chain appears in the sequencing data of a study of shared clonotypes between healthy human individuals (dated by TCRdb to 2019 to 2021). In terms of the full investigation: Two women and a few men aged 18 to 49 years were included in the cohort. Between about 0.85 and 9.5 billion PBMCs per donor were obtained by leukapheresis. Blood TCR repertoires of roughly five healthy adults were deeply sequenced to estimate repertoire size and the extent of clonotype sharing between individuals. Different laboratories and diverse techniques were used to prepare libraries and sequence TCR repertoires, to increase sequencing depth and limit assay-specific biases.

Its CDR3 holds 18 amino acids, cysteine through phenylalanine. CDR3 DNA is the only sequence kept; it has 54 bases, read in frame from the first base. CDR1 SEHNR and CDR2 FQNEAQ are derived from the germline V gene (reference sequence). V is cut back by 6 bases and J by 5 bases, with 15 bases in the junction unmatched. Overall results and qualifications from the work: Pairwise subsampling indicated that sequencing depth was expected to affect the degree of clonotype sharing among donors. Sampling was limited to blood, and TCR repertoires in tissue likely differ from TCR repertoires in blood. The genetic and exposure-history diversity represented was limited by the small number of donors.

Ten or more counts support this clone. Its antigen target is currently unknown. The sample holds no much larger clone one base away, and base qualities are not on file. Healthy HIV-negative adults with no recently reported acute infections or vaccinations were included as donors. Only Caucasian adults living in Nashville, Tennessee, USA were represented among the donors. In the unsorted samples, 90 million to 100 million PBMCs were counted, and genomic DNA was extracted using the QIAamp DNA Blood Mini kit. After blood collection by leukapheresis, PBMCs were isolated using Ficoll-Histopaque density gradient centrifugation and then cryopreserved in the vapor phase of liquid nitrogen. Using the deep immunoSEQ assay, multiplex PCR amplified TCR CDR3 regions from genomic DNA. Extracted genomic DNA from each cell subset was distributed evenly across all wells of several immunoSEQ 96-well plates, and each plate was treated as a replicate. For unsorted PBMC, approximately 310 ng genomic DNA, equal to roughly 33,000 T cell genomes, was loaded into each replicate PCR. Ten immunoSEQ deep assay plates were used to sequence unsorted PBMC genomic DNA. Purified libraries were quantified with a Qubit 3.0 fluorometer, sized on a Bioanalyzer 2100, and re-quantified with the KAPA Library Quantification kit. Each immunoSEQ 96-well plate was sequenced on its own single-read 150-cycle Illumina NextSeq 550 flow cell. Under the source paper's analysis protocol: Because only junctional sequences without quality scores were contained in the immunoSEQ output, filtering matching that applied to full-length reads could not be performed. Sequences were annotated with PyIR, a Python wrapper for IgBLAST v1.9, and V/J genes and CDR3 were assigned using IMGT germline references. Reads were filtered out if the reads had weak V/J assignments (E-value above 1e-6), no CDR3, stop codons, out-of-frame junctions, or ambiguous translated residues. V3J clonotypes were defined as sequences sharing an identical inferred V gene, J gene, and CDR3 amino acid sequence. To compute the percentage overlap between repertoires, the number of shared unique clonotypes was divided by the size of the smaller repertoire. Repertoire richness was assessed with RTK rarefaction, the Chao1 estimator, and Recon v2.1 estimates of unobserved clonotypes. TCRdb's version of the immuneACCESS table is confined to in-frame rearrangements and falls short of the full clone set. An unresolved V gene accounts for under half of the shortfall where checked; the remainder is of unknown origin. From that table come the V and J calls and clone size; the DNA was used to work out D and trimming. The sample profile shows fewer than 500,000 clones; 60% to 80% of them were found once. About 12% of the sample goes to the ten largest clones.

The material sequenced was PBMCs. This TCR was recovered from a middle-aged woman in good health. Some clones in this sample may be carry-over from other donors' samples. The chain is encoded by TRBV7-9 joined to TRBJ2-7, and TRBD2 aligns with 14 junction nucleotides. The base sequence is TGTGCCAGCAGTCCCAGGGGGACTAGCGGGAGTTTGTTACACGAGCAGTACTTC. Its translation is CASSPRGTSGSLLHEQYF.